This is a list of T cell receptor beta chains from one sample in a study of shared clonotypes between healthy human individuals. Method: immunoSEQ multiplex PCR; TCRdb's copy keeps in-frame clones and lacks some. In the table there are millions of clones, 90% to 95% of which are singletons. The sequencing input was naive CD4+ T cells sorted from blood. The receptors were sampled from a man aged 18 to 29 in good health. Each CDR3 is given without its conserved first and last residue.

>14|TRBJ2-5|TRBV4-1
ASSQARTGVEETQY
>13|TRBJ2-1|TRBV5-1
ASSLARSSYNEQF
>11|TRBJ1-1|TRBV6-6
ASRRQDYDEAF
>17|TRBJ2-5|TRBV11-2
ASSSGLAGASSYQETQY
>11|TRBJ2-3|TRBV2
ASGDRDTDTQY
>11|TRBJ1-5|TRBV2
ASSVGRNQPQH
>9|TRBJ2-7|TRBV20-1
SARKTDEQY
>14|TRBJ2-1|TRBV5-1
ASSNSRGKSHNEQF
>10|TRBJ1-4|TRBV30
AWSFRDEKLF
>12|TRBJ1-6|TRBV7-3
ASSLGGQVGTLH
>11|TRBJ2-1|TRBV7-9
ASRSSGGNEQF